The next 18 T cell receptor beta chains were all read from a single sample in a study of OX40 agonist ivuxolimab in advanced cancers. TCRdb keeps only in-frame clones here, not all; method: immunoSEQ multiplex PCR. This table has approximately 45,000 clones, just under 95% appearing once. The sample consisted of CD4+ or CD8+ T cells sorted from blood, taken in a trial of the OX40 agonist ivuxolimab. These receptors were obtained from an adult with an advanced solid tumor such as melanoma, head and neck, liver or kidney cancer.

The V and J genes are TRBV4-3 and TRBJ2-2, with 8 positions matching TRBD2. The length of the CDR3 is 17 residues. The junction had 8 bases not matched to a gene; V was cut back by 0 bases and J by 5 bases. Looked up from germline, CDR1 is LGHNA and CDR2 is YSLEER. The CDR3: CASSQDGVAGYTGELFF. For the CDR3, the DNA is TGCGCCAGCAGCCAAGATGGAGTAGCGGGATATACCGGGGAGCTGTTTTTT.

The rearrangement joins TRBV4-2 to TRBJ2-7; TRBD1 aligns across 9 bases. Germline loops: CDR1 LGHNA, CDR2 YNFKEQ. J lost 4 bases, V lost 8 bases, and 15 bases had no gene match. CDR3 length: 16 residues. The CDR3 is CASAPRGQGSHYEQYF. The CDR3 region has the DNA TGTGCCAGCGCCCCCCGGGGACAGGGATCCCATTACGAGCAGTACTTC.

This rearrangement joins TRBV6-4 to TRBJ2-3; D perhaps matches TRBD2 (6 bases). Germline CDR1 MRHNA, CDR2 SNTAGT. The CDR3 consists of 16 residues. Trimming left V 0 bases short and J 1 base short, with 11 bases between. The CDR3 nucleotides are TGTGCCAGCAGTGACTCGGCGGGGTGGGGCACAGATACGCAGTATTTT. Its protein product is CASSDSAGWGTDTQYF.

This chain connects TRBV9 to TRBJ1-2; D not certain. The CDR3 is 15 residues long. Trimming pared 2 bases from V and 6 bases from J, leaving 17 bases between. Germline V gene sequence: CDR1 SGDLS, CDR2 YYNGEE. The CDR3 bases are TGTGCCAGCAGCGTCCCCGGGAAATCTTTTGATGGCTACACCTTC. It encodes CASSVPGKSFDGYTF.

CDR3 amino acids: CAWSVGPSYEQYF. CDR3 bases: TGTGCCTGGAGTGTCGGACCCTCCTACGAGCAGTACTTC. J is TRBJ2-7 and V is TRBV30; D gene unclear. Per germline, CDR1 GTSNPN and CDR2 SVGIG (reference sequence). The CDR3 has 13 amino acids. The ends were cut back, 0 bases at V and 0 bases at J, with 6 bases in the middle. Supplemented by reference TRBV30 and TRBJ2-7, the full variable domain reads SQTIHQWPATLVQPVGSPLSLECTVEGTSNPNLYWYRQAAGRGLQLLFYSVGIGQISSEVPQNLSASRPQDRQFILSSKKLLLSDSGFYLCAWSVGPSYEQYFGPGTRLTVT.

V and J are TRBV6-5 and TRBJ1-1; perhaps TRBD1 as D (6 bases). This CDR3 has 13 amino acids. The V and J ends lost 6 bases and 1 base respectively, with 9 bases between them. CDR1 and CDR2 from the germline V gene are MNHEY and SVGAGI. As DNA, the CDR3 is TGTGCCAGCAGGGACAGCGCGAACACTGAAGCTTTCTTT. Its translation is CASRDSANTEAFF.

The chain uses TRBV6-9 and TRBJ2-7; D not resolved. This CDR3 has 13 amino acids. Germline lookup yields CDR1 MNHGY and CDR2 SVAAGI. Trimming took 3 bases from V and 1 from J, leaving 7 bases between them. Here the CDR3 reads CASSYSASYEQYF. DNA of the CDR3: TGTGCCAGCAGTTACTCGGCATCCTACGAGCAGTACTTC.

This clone came up once. The chain links TRBV19 to TRBJ2-1; D is possibly TRBD1 (5 bases). The CDR3 runs to 15 residues. Trimming took 7 bases from V and 0 from J, leaving 13 bases between them. The germline gives CDR1 LNHDA, CDR2 SQIVND (reference sequence). The CDR3 loop is CASTPGMGSYNEQFF. The CDR3 DNA sequence: TGTGCCAGTACCCCAGGGATGGGCTCCTACAATGAGCAGTTCTTC. Drawing the rest from reference TRBV19 and TRBJ2-1, the complete variable domain is DGGITQSPKYLFRKEGQNVTLSCEQNLNHDAMYWYRQDPGQGLRLIYYSQIVNDFQKGDIAEGYSVSREKKESFPLTVTSAQKNPTAFYLCASTPGMGSYNEQFFGPGTRLTVL.

The V and J genes are TRBV5-1 and TRBJ1-2; 8 positions match TRBD1. Germline CDR1 is SGHRS and CDR2 is YFSETQ. The CDR3 runs to 15 residues. The junction had 4 bases not matched to a gene; V was cut back by 0 bases and J by 3 bases. The CDR3 DNA reads TGCGCCAGCAGCTTGGGACAGGGGATCGACTATGGCTACACCTTC. Translating gives CASSLGQGIDYGYTF.

This rearrangement joins TRBV7-3 to TRBJ2-2; no reliable D call. The CDR3 has 16 amino acids. Between the trimmed V and J ends, which lost 5 bases and 0 bases, there was a span of 13 bases. Germline CDR1 is SGHTA and CDR2 is FQGTGA. In nucleotides, the CDR3 is TGTGCCAGCAGCCCCTTCCGGGCCGCGAACACCGGGGAGCTGTTTTTT. Residues: CASSPFRAANTGELFF.

The gene calls are TRBV7-2 and TRBJ2-4; 7 bases agree with TRBD1. The CDR3 consists of 18 residues. The V segment lost 2 bases and the J segment 3 bases; nucleotides outside the gene matches: 13. From germline, CDR1 is SGHTA and CDR2 FQGNSA. The chain's CDR3 is CASSLTGVEPFVKNIQYF. DNA of the CDR3: TGTGCCAGCAGCTTAACAGGGGTGGAACCTTTTGTCAAAAACATTCAGTACTTC. Looking up the rest from reference TRBV7-2 and TRBJ2-4 gives the full variable domain: GAGVSQSPSNKVTEKGKDVELRCDPISGHTALYWYRQSLGQGLEFLIYFQGNSAPDKSGLPSDRFSAERTGGSVSTLTIQRTQQEDSAVYLCASSLTGVEPFVKNIQYFGAGTRLSVL.

V usage is TRBV7-9 and J usage is TRBJ2-7; tentatively, D is TRBD1 (5 bases). Trimming cost V 4 bases and J 0 bases, with 16 bases left between them. The CDR3 runs 16 residues. Germline V gene data show CDR1 as SEHNR and CDR2 as FQNEAQ (reference sequence). The CDR3: CASSSNTGGFSYEQYF. The DNA for the CDR3 is TGTGCCAGCAGCTCCAACACAGGCGGCTTCTCCTACGAGCAGTACTTC.

The V gene is TRBV4-1, the J gene TRBJ1-1; D gene ambiguous. The germline V gene encodes CDR1 MGHRA and CDR2 YSYEKL. Trimming took 0 bases from V and 7 from J, leaving 15 bases between them. The CDR3 is made up of 15 amino acids. This chain's CDR3 is CASSQEWSNSIEAFF. CDR3 DNA: TGCGCCAGCAGCCAAGAGTGGAGCAATTCGATTGAAGCTTTCTTT.

This chain links TRBV21-1 with TRBJ2-7. TRBV21-1 is a pseudogene segment. There are 13 residues in the CDR3. CDR3 amino acids: CASSKLRPYEQYF. For the CDR3, the DNA is TGTGCCAGCAGCAAATTGAGACCCTACGAGCAGTACTTC.

J is TRBJ2-2 and V is TRBV9; the D call may be TRBD1 or TRBD2 (5 bases each). This CDR3 has 14 residues. Germline CDR1 reads SGDLS; CDR2 reads YYNGEE. The V gene lost 4 bases and the J gene lost 6 bases, with 13 bases spanning the gap. This chain's CDR3 is CASSPQRGSGELFF. DNA for the CDR3: TGTGCCAGCAGCCCCCAGAGGGGCTCCGGGGAGCTGTTTTTT.

V and J are TRBV19 and TRBJ2-7; weak D call: TRBD1 (5 bases). V lost 6 bases to trimming and J lost 3 bases, with 12 bases between them. Germline-derived CDR1 and CDR2 are LNHDA and SQIVND (reference sequence). The CDR3 extends over 13 amino acids. The CDR3 DNA is TGTGCCAGTAGGGCGGCAGGGTTCTACGAGCAGTACTTC. Translated: CASRAAGFYEQYF.

On this clone: In the same sample, other DNA sequences code for this CDR3. V usage is TRBV28 and J usage is TRBJ1-5; perhaps TRBD1 as D (5 bases). CDR3 length: 16 residues. The V end lost 3 bases, the J end lost 10 bases, and 22 bases lay between the germline ends. Germline values: CDR1 MDHEN, CDR2 SYDVKM. The CDR3 spells CASSFLLAGTLLPQHF. The DNA for the CDR3 is TGTGCCAGCAGTTTTCTTTTAGCCGGGACGCTACTCCCCCAGCATTTT.

For this clone: This CDR3 is also generated by other DNA sequences in the sample. The V call is TRBV6-6, the J call TRBJ1-2; tentative D call: TRBD1 (5 bases). Trimming stripped 2 bases from V and 2 bases from J, with 6 bases between. The CDR3 sequence is 13 residues long. The germline V gene has CDR1 MNHNY and CDR2 SVGAGI (reference sequence). The CDR3 spells CASSYPGNYGYTF. For the CDR3, the DNA is TGTGCCAGCAGTTACCCAGGGAACTATGGCTACACCTTC.